The 16 T cell receptor beta chains given below trace back to one sample, sequenced in a study of blood T cell repertoires in COVID-19. Sequencing was performed with immunoSEQ multiplex PCR; in TCRdb, only in-frame clones are kept and a portion is missing. The sample consists of hundreds of thousands of clones, around nine tenths of them appearing once. The specimen sequenced was peripheral blood. All receptors derive from a human donor in a cohort sampled during active COVID-19.

V and J are TRBV13 and TRBJ2-1; 9 positions match TRBD1. The CDR3 contains 15 residues. Trimming removed 10 bases from V and 4 bases from J; junction bases left unmatched: 11. Germline V lookup: CDR1 PRHDT, CDR2 FYEKMQ (reference sequence). Here the CDR3 DNA reads TGTGCCACCCCTACAGGGGGCAAGGGGTACAATGAGCAGTTCTTC. Its translation is CATPTGGKGYNEQFF.

The chain carries TRBV7-3 and TRBJ2-2; no reliable D call. This CDR3 has 16 amino acids. Looked up from germline, CDR1 is SGHTA and CDR2 is FQGTGA. V lost 1 base and J 0 bases, leaving 9 bases between the germline ends. CDR3 loop: CASSLMSSANTGELFF. The CDR3 DNA follows: TGTGCCAGCAGCTTAATGTCGTCGGCGAACACCGGGGAGCTGTTTTTT.

The sample holds one count of this clone. The rearrangement links TRBV19 to TRBJ2-5, with 7 bases fitting TRBD1. The J segment lost 5 bases and the V segment lost 5 bases, leaving 11 bases of the junction unmatched. Per the germline V gene, CDR1 is LNHDA and CDR2 is SQIVND (reference sequence). This CDR3 has 15 amino acids. CDR3 sequence: CASSPMRGGTETQYF. The CDR3, as DNA: TGTGCCAGTAGTCCAATGAGAGGGGGCACCGAGACCCAGTACTTC.

The chain joins TRBV9 to TRBJ1-2; D is possibly TRBD1 (5 bases). V shed 0 bases and J shed 4 bases, with 10 bases lying between them. CDR3 length: 14 amino acids. From germline, CDR1 is SGDLS and CDR2 YYNGEE. In DNA, the CDR3 is TGTGCCAGCAGCGTAGACGGGGGTCCCTATGGCTACACCTTC. Its protein is CASSVDGGPYGYTF. The entire variable domain, with the rest obtained from reference TRBV9 and TRBJ1-2, is as follows: DSGVTQTPKHLITATGQRVTLRCSPRSGDLSVYWYQQSLDQGLQFLIQYYNGEERAKGNILERFSAQQFPDLHSELNLSSLELGDSALYFCASSVDGGPYGYTFGSGTRLTVV.

The J gene is TRBJ1-1, the V gene TRBV9; possible D gene TRBD1, 6 bases. The CDR3 consists of 12 residues. The V gene's germline CDR1 is SGDLS and CDR2 YYNGEE. Trimming took 3 bases from V and 10 from J, leaving 13 bases between them. CDR3 nucleotide sequence: TGTGCCAGCAGCGCCGGACAGCCGAGAGCTTTCTTT. Residues: CASSAGQPRAFF.

The chain carries TRBV11-2 and TRBJ1-3, with no clear D. This CDR3 is 12 amino acids long. The ends were cut back, 1 base at V and 6 bases at J, with 4 bases in the middle. Germline lookup yields CDR1 SGHAT and CDR2 FQNNGV. CDR3 region: CASSLGLNTIYF. CDR3 nucleotides: TGTGCCAGCAGCTTAGGGCTAAACACCATATATTTT.

The rearrangement links TRBV15 to TRBJ1-6, with D possibly being TRBD1 (6 bases). The CDR3 spans 13 residues. Looked up from germline, CDR1 is LNHNV and CDR2 is YYDKDF (reference sequence). The V gene lost 10 bases and the J gene lost 7 bases, with 14 bases spanning the gap. CDR3 residues: CAISDRLNSPLHF. CDR3 in DNA: TGTGCCATTTCAGACAGGCTGAATTCACCCCTCCACTTT.

The chain employs TRBV4-2 and TRBJ1-2; 12 bases fit TRBD1. The germline V gene encodes CDR1 LGHNA and CDR2 YNFKEQ. CDR3 length: 16 amino acids. Trimming cost V 4 bases and J 8 bases; bases outside gene matches: 11. Written as DNA, the CDR3 is TGTGCCAGCAGCCCCGGGACAGGGGGCCGCCAGGTGGGCTACACCTTC. This gives the protein CASSPGTGGRQVGYTF.

This sequence joins TRBV3-1 (or the pseudogene TRBV3-2) and TRBJ2-5; TRBD2 agrees at 8 bases. CDR1 is LGHDT and CDR2 is YNNKEL in the germline V gene (reference sequence). There are 13 residues in the CDR3. The junction had 2 bases not matched to a gene; V was cut back by 5 bases and J by 3 bases. The CDR3 nucleotides read TGTGCCAGCAGCTACGGGAGGGAAGAGACCCAGTACTTC. This codes for CASSYGREETQYF.

The chain links TRBV28 to TRBJ2-1; tentatively, D is TRBD1 (5 bases). The CDR3 has 15 amino acids. Per germline, CDR1 MDHEN and CDR2 SYDVKM. V dropped 8 bases and J dropped 8 bases, with 22 bases sitting between them. The CDR3 DNA is TGTGCCAGCCGCTCCCCAGCAGGGCAGGGCGATGAGCAGTTCTTC. Its translation is CASRSPAGQGDEQFF.

In its sample, this clone was seen a few times. The V call is TRBV19, the J call TRBJ1-1; 8 nucleotides line up with TRBD1. The trim removed 8 bases at V and 6 bases at J, leaving 14 bases unmatched. The CDR3 length is 15 residues. Germline assignment: CDR1 LNHDA and CDR2 SQIVND (reference sequence). DNA for the CDR3: TGTGCCAGTTCAATTGGGGCAGGGGGCGTCGCTGAAGCTTTCTTT. Translating it yields CASSIGAGGVAEAFF.

The rearrangement uses TRBV7-6 and TRBJ1-1; D gene uncertain. Germline CDR1 is SGHVS and CDR2 is FNYEAQ. The CDR3 extends over 14 amino acids. The V end was cut by 1 base, the J end by 1 base, with 7 bases between. CDR3 loop: CASSLGEGNTEAFF. CDR3 nucleotides: TGTGCCAGCAGCTTAGGTGAGGGGAACACTGAAGCTTTCTTT.

This chain joins TRBV7-3 and TRBJ2-3, with TRBD1 identical over 9 bases. The CDR3 loop spans 16 amino acids. V lost 5 bases and J lost 1; bases outside the gene matches: 7. From germline, CDR1 is SGHTA and CDR2 FQGTGA. The CDR3 reads CASSPQGQGGTDTQYF. The CDR3, as DNA: TGTGCCAGCAGCCCGCAGGGACAGGGAGGCACAGATACGCAGTATTTT.

V is TRBV30 and J is TRBJ1-1, with D perhaps TRBD1 (5 bases). Per the germline V gene, CDR1 is GTSNPN and CDR2 is SVGIG (reference sequence). The CDR3 runs 13 residues. Trimming removed 0 bases at V and 4 bases at J, with 9 bases between. CDR3 amino acids: CAWSVRQGTEAFF. The DNA for the CDR3 is TGTGCCTGGAGTGTACGCCAGGGCACTGAAGCTTTCTTT.

The chain joins TRBV10-3 to TRBJ1-6; 9 bases line up with TRBD1. With 6 bases clipped from V and 7 bases from J, the junction kept 10 bases outside the gene matches. The CDR3 is made up of 16 amino acids. Germline V CDR1 and CDR2: ENHRY, SYGVKD. Here the CDR3 reads CAISPMGQGGNSPLHF. As DNA, the CDR3 is TGTGCCATCAGCCCAATGGGACAGGGCGGAAATTCACCCCTCCACTTT.

The rearrangement links TRBV9 to TRBJ1-4, with D maybe TRBD1 (5 bases). Germline loops: CDR1 SGDLS, CDR2 YYNGEE. There are 15 residues in the CDR3. The V end was cut by 3 bases, the J end by 0 bases, with 9 bases between. The CDR3 nucleotides are TGTGCCAGCAGCGAAGGGGTTACAACTAATGAAAAACTGTTTTTT. It yields the protein CASSEGVTTNEKLFF.